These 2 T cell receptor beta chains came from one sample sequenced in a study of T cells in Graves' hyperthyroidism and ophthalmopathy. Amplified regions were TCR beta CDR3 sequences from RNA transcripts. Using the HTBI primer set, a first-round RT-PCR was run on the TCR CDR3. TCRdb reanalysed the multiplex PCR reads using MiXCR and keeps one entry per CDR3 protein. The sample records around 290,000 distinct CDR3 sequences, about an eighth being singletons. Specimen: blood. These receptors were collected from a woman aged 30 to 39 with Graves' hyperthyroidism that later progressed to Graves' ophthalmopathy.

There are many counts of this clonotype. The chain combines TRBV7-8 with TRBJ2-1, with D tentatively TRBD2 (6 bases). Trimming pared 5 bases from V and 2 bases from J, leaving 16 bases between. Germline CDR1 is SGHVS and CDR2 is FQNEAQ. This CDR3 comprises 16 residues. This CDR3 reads CASSKFSGIAYNEQFF. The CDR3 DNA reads TGTGCCAGCAGCAAATTTAGCGGAATCGCCTACAATGAGCAGTTCTTC.

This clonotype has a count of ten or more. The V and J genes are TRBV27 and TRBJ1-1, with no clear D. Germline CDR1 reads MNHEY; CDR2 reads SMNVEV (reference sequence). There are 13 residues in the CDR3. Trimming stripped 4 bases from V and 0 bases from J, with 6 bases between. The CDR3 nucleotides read TGTGCCAGCAGTTCCGAATTGAACACTGAAGCTTTCTTT. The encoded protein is CASSSELNTEAFF.